What follows is one TCR beta chain and its context. The source of the sample is a study of blood T cell repertoires in COVID-19. Study-wide context: From the United States, Italy and Spain came samples of acute and convalescent COVID-19. Nucleic acid was either cDNA or gDNA, and it came from T cells, B-cell-depleted T cells, or PBMCs.

Per the original data handling: Amplification with reference gene primers provided the estimates of nucleated cell counts. This table comes from immunoSEQ multiplex PCR, and its TCRdb copy is limited to in-frame clones, with some not included. V, J and clone size derive from that table, while D and trimming were established from the DNA sequence. The data contain 350,000 to 450,000 clones, about 90% of them seen just once; the ten biggest clones take up approximately 2.4%. V shed 2 bases, J shed 4 bases, and the junction held 6 bases outside the gene matches. The CDR3 covers 16 residues. Germline CDR1 reads MDHEN; CDR2 reads SYDVKM. The Seattle patients joined while their infection was active and were tracked longitudinally afterward.

The sample comprised peripheral blood. The genes are TRBV28 and TRBJ1-3; 9 nucleotides align to TRBD1. The origin of this receptor is a woman in her fifties or sixties with COVID-19, enrolled during active disease. The CDR3 nucleotides read TGTGCCAGCAGTTTACCGGGACAGGGCTCAGGAAACACCATATATTTT. It encodes CASSLPGQGSGNTIYF.